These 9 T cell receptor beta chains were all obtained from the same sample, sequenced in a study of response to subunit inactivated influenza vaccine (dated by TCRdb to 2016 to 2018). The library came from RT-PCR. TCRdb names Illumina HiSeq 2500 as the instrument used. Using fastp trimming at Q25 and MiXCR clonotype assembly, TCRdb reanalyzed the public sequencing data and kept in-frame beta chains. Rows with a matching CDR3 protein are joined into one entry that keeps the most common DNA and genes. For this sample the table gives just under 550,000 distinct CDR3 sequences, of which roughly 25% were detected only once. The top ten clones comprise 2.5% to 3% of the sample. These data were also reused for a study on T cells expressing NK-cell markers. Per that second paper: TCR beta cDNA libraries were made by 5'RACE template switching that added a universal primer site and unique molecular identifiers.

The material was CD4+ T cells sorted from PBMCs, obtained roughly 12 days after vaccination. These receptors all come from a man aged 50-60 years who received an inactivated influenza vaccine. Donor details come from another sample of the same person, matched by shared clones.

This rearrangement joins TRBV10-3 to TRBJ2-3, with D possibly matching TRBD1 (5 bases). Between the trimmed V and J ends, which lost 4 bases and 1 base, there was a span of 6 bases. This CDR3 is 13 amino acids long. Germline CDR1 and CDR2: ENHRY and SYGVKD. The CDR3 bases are TGTGCCATCAGTGTACAGGGCACAGATACGCAGTATTTT. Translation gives CAISVQGTDTQYF.

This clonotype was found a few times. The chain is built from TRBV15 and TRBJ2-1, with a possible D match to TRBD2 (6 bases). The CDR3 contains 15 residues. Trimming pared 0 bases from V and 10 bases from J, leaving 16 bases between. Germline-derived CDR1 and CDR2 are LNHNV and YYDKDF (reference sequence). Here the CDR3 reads CATSRDLFAGSEQFF. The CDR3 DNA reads TGTGCCACCAGCAGAGATTTATTTGCGGGATCCGAGCAGTTCTTC.

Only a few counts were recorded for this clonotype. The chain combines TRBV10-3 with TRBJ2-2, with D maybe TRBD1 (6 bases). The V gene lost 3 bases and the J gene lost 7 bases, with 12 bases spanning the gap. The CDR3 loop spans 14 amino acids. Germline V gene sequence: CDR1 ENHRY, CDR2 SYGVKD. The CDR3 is CAISETGWDGELFF. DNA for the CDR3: TGTGCCATCAGTGAAACAGGGTGGGACGGGGAGCTGTTTTTT.

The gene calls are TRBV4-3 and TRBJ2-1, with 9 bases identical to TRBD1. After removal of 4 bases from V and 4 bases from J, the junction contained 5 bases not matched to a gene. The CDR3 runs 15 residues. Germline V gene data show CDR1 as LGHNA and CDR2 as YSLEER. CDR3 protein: CASSLDGTGYNEQFF. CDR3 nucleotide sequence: TGCGCCAGCAGCCTAGACGGGACAGGGTACAATGAGCAGTTCTTC.

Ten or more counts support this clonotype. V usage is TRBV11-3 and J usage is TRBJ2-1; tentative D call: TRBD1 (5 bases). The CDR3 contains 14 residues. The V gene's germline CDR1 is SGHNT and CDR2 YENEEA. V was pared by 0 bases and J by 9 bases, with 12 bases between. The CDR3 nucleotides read TGTGCCAGCAGCTTAGATTTTAGGGGTGGTGAGCAGTTCTTC. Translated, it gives CASSLDFRGGEQFF.

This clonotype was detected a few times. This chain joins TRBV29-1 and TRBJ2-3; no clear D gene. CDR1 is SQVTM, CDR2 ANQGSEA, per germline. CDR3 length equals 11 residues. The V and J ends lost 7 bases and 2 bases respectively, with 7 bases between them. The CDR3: CSAAHTDTQYF. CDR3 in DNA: TGCAGCGCTGCGCACACAGATACGCAGTATTTT.

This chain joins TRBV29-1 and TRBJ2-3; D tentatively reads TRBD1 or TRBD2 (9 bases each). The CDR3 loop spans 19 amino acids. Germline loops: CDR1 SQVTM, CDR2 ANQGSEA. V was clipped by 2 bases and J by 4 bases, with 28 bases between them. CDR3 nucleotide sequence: TGCAGCGTTGAATTGCGACAGGGGGAGAGCGGGAGGATATCAGATACGCAGTATTTT. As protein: CSVELRQGESGRISDTQYF.

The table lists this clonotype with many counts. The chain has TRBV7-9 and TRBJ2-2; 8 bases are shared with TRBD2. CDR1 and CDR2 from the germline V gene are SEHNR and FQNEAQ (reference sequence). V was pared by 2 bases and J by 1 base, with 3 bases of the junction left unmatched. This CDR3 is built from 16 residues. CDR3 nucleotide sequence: TGTGCCAGCAGCTTAAGCGGGGGCCTGAACACCGGGGAGCTGTTTTTT. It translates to CASSLSGGLNTGELFF.

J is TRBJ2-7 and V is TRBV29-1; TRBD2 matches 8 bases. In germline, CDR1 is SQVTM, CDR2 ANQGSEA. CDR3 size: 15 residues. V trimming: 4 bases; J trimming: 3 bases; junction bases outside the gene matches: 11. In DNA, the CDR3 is TGCAGCGTTGGAGCGAGACTAGCGCAATACTACGAGCAGTACTTC. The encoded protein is CSVGARLAQYYEQYF.